This entry lists 20 T cell receptor beta chains sequenced from one sample in a study of T cells in Graves' hyperthyroidism and ophthalmopathy. There were TCR beta CDR3 regions amplified from RNA transcripts. HTBI primers drove first-round RT-PCR of the TCR CDR3. TCRdb reprocessed the multiplex PCR reads with MiXCR, giving one entry per CDR3 protein. Of 330,000 or so distinct CDR3 sequences in the sample, around 20% are singletons; the top ten hold about 40%. The material sequenced was blood. The receptors were sampled from a man aged 45-65 years with Graves' ophthalmopathy.

This chain joins TRBV10-3 and TRBJ2-3; D may be TRBD1 (6 bases). Germline V gene sequence: CDR1 ENHRY, CDR2 SYGVKD. V lost 9 bases and J lost 2, with 15 bases in between. The CDR3 sequence is 14 residues long. The CDR3 sequence is CAISGTRITDTQYF. CDR3 coding DNA: TGTGCCATTTCCGGGACACGGATCACAGATACGCAGTATTTT.

This clonotype was observed many times. The rearrangement joins TRBV28 to TRBJ2-7, with 8 bases matching TRBD2. The CDR3 has 15 amino acids. Germline assignment: CDR1 MDHEN and CDR2 SYDVKM. V was pared by 3 bases and J by 0 bases, with 4 bases of the junction left unmatched. CDR3 bases: TGTGCCAGCAGTTTTGGGAGCGGGAGCTCCTACGAGCAGTACTTC. Its protein product is CASSFGSGSSYEQYF.

The chain uses TRBV3-1 and TRBJ2-2; TRBD2 matches at 13 bases. This CDR3 has 17 residues. The V gene end was trimmed by 4 bases and the J gene end by 8 bases; junction bases not matched to a gene: 10. Looked up from germline, CDR1 is LGHDT and CDR2 is YNNKEL (reference sequence). The CDR3 region is CASSLSRTSGRIGELFF. In DNA, the CDR3 is TGTGCCAGCAGCCTCTCTCGGACTAGCGGGAGAATAGGGGAGCTGTTTTTT.

This sequence joins TRBV2 and TRBJ2-1, with TRBD1 matching 7 bases. This CDR3 spans 12 amino acids. V shed 4 bases and J 12 bases; nucleotides not matched to a gene: 6. Germline CDR1 and CDR2: SNHLY and FYNNEI. In DNA, the CDR3 is TGTGCCAGCAGTGGCCAGGCAGGGGGGCAGTTCTTC. This gives the protein CASSGQAGGQFF.

This clonotype was seen at least ten times. The rearrangement uses TRBV20-1 and TRBJ2-1; D possibly corresponds to TRBD2 (6 bases). V was clipped by 5 bases and J by 1 base, with 15 bases between them. Germline V lookup: CDR1 DFQATT, CDR2 SNEGSKA (reference sequence). The CDR3 totals 15 residues. The CDR3 coding sequence is TGCAGTGCTTACGAGGGGCGGGAATCCTACAATGAGCAGTTCTTC. Translating it yields CSAYEGRESYNEQFF.

The chain links TRBV28 to TRBJ2-7, with 8 bases fitting TRBD1. The CDR3 runs 14 residues. Trimming cost V 6 bases and J 2 bases; bases outside gene matches: 6. Germline V CDR1 and CDR2: MDHEN, SYDVKM. CDR3 bases: TGTGCCAGCAGAAAAACAGGGGGAGCCTACGAGCAGTACTTC. It codes for CASRKTGGAYEQYF.

The chain combines TRBV7-9 with TRBJ1-4; no definite D call. This CDR3 contains 12 residues. Germline loops: CDR1 SEHNR, CDR2 FQNEAQ (reference sequence). The V gene lost 3 bases and the J gene lost 3 bases, with 2 bases spanning the gap. CDR3 DNA: TGTGCCAGCAGCTTCGCTAATGAAAAACTGTTTTTT. Its translation is CASSFANEKLFF.

The sample holds a few counts of this clonotype. This rearrangement joins TRBV11-3 to TRBJ1-4; TRBD1 might be the D (5 bases). The CDR3 is made up of 17 amino acids. CDR1 and CDR2 (germline): SGHNT, YENEEA. V lost 5 bases, J lost 2 bases, and 18 bases lay in between. The CDR3 sequence: CASSHTQDVSTNEKLFF. DNA for the CDR3: TGTGCCAGCAGCCACACACAGGATGTGTCCACTAATGAAAAACTGTTTTTT.

This clonotype was observed many times. The chain has TRBV11-3 and TRBJ2-1, with D perhaps being TRBD1 or TRBD2 (5 bases each). The CDR3 contains 14 residues. V lost 5 bases and J 6 bases, leaving 14 bases between the germline ends. Germline assignment: CDR1 SGHNT and CDR2 YENEEA. CDR3 nucleotide sequence: TGTGCCAGCAGCCTGGGACGGGGAAGCAATGAGCAGTTCTTC. Its protein is CASSLGRGSNEQFF.

This rearrangement joins TRBV5-1 to TRBJ2-1, with D tentatively TRBD1 or TRBD2 (5 bases each). Germline CDR1 is SGHRS and CDR2 is YFSETQ. The CDR3 is made up of 15 amino acids. V was pared by 3 bases and J by 5 bases, with 15 bases between. The CDR3 region has the DNA TGCGCCAGCAGCTCCCTCCCGGGGCGGAACAATGAGCAGTTCTTC. Translation: CASSSLPGRNNEQFF. Full variable domain (missing parts from reference TRBV5-1 and TRBJ2-1): KAGVTQTPRYLIKTRGQQVTLSCSPISGHRSVSWYQQTPGQGLQFLFEYFSETQRNKGNFPGRFSGRQFSNSRSEMNVSTLELGDSALYLCASSSLPGRNNEQFFGPGTRLTVL.

This clonotype has just a few counts. This chain links TRBV15 with TRBJ1-4; D is ambiguous. With 0 bases removed from V and 6 bases from J, the gap between germline ends came to 20 bases. The CDR3 contains 18 residues. CDR1 and CDR2 from the germline V gene are LNHNV and YYDKDF (reference sequence). CDR3 sequence (DNA): TGTGCCACCAGCAGAGATGTTCGTATGGCGGCTTCCGATGAAAAACTGTTTTTT. It encodes CATSRDVRMAASDEKLFF.

The chain joins TRBV14 to TRBJ2-7; weak D call: TRBD1 (6 bases). Trimming shortened V by 4 bases and J by 0 bases, and 13 bases separated the two germline ends. The germline V gene has CDR1 SGHDN and CDR2 FVKESK. This CDR3 comprises 15 residues. Here the CDR3 reads CASSPRGWGSYEQYF. The CDR3 DNA reads TGTGCCAGCAGCCCCAGGGGTTGGGGCTCCTACGAGCAGTACTTC.

The chain couples TRBV7-3 to TRBJ2-1; weak D call: TRBD2 (5 bases). Germline values: CDR1 SGHTA, CDR2 FQGTGA. Deletions cut 0 bases from V and 11 bases from J, with 11 bases between. The CDR3 is 13 amino acids. The CDR3 loop is CASSLTLAEKQFF. DNA of the CDR3: TGTGCCAGCAGCTTAACCCTAGCAGAAAAGCAGTTCTTC.

This clonotype was observed a few times. The chain couples TRBV9 to TRBJ2-3; TRBD2 matches 8 bases. Unmatched junction bases numbered 6, after V lost 4 bases and J lost 5 bases. The CDR3 is 14 residues long. Germline CDR1 reads SGDLS; CDR2 reads YYNGEE. In DNA, the CDR3 is TGTGCCAGCAGCCCAGGGACTAGGGGAGATACGCAGTATTTT. Translated: CASSPGTRGDTQYF.

This clonotype was seen a few times. This sequence joins TRBV11-1 and TRBJ2-7; 7 positions match TRBD2. Germline V CDR1 and CDR2: SGHAT, FQDESV (reference sequence). With 1 base clipped from V and 2 bases from J, the junction kept 8 bases outside the gene matches. The CDR3 loop spans 16 amino acids. DNA for the CDR3: TGTGCCAGCAGCTTAGGGGCCGGACTAGGCACCTACGAGCAGTACTTC. As protein: CASSLGAGLGTYEQYF.

This clonotype was counted ten times or more. The V gene is TRBV2, the J gene TRBJ2-7; TRBD2 aligns across 11 bases. Trimming took 4 bases from V and 2 from J; bases not matched to a gene: 19. Per germline, CDR1 SNHLY and CDR2 FYNNEI. CDR3 size: 20 residues. The CDR3 loop reads CASSGMVGSGRALRTYEQYF. CDR3 sequence (DNA): TGTGCCAGCAGTGGGATGGTCGGTAGCGGGAGGGCCCTGCGGACCTACGAGCAGTACTTC.

In this sample, this clonotype turned up many times. The J gene is TRBJ2-3, the V gene TRBV28; D gene ambiguous. Germline V gene sequence: CDR1 MDHEN, CDR2 SYDVKM. The CDR3 covers 14 residues. V dropped 5 bases and J dropped 2 bases, with 11 bases sitting between them. The CDR3 region is CASSTFRATDTQYF. The CDR3, as DNA: TGTGCCAGCAGTACGTTCCGGGCCACAGATACGCAGTATTTT.

This clonotype has a count of ten or more. The J gene is TRBJ1-4, the V gene TRBV5-1; tentatively, D is TRBD1 (5 bases). Germline V CDR1 and CDR2: SGHRS, YFSETQ. The CDR3 totals 14 residues. V lost 1 base to trimming and J lost 7 bases, with 11 bases between them. CDR3 sequence reads: CASSLSQGSEKLFF. CDR3 DNA: TGCGCCAGCAGCTTGTCTCAGGGTAGTGAAAAACTGTTTTTT. Using reference TRBV5-1 and TRBJ1-4 for the parts outside the CDR3, the full variable domain is KAGVTQTPRYLIKTRGQQVTLSCSPISGHRSVSWYQQTPGQGLQFLFEYFSETQRNKGNFPGRFSGRQFSNSRSEMNVSTLELGDSALYLCASSLSQGSEKLFFGSGTQLSVL.

There are many counts of this clonotype. The chain has TRBV20-1 and TRBJ1-5; 8 bases are shared with TRBD1. CDR3 length: 13 amino acids. CDR1 and CDR2 (germline): DFQATT, SNEGSKA (reference sequence). CDR3: CSPASGGDQPQHF. The CDR3 coding sequence is TGCAGCCCGGCCTCAGGGGGCGACCAGCCCCAGCATTTT.

The chain uses TRBV19 and TRBJ2-7, with D perhaps TRBD2 (5 bases). Trimming took off 4 bases at V and 2 bases at J, with 9 bases between the two ends. Germline CDR1 reads LNHDA; CDR2 reads SQIVND (reference sequence). The CDR3 has 13 residues. The CDR3 DNA follows: TGTGCCAGTAGTAGGACTGAGACCTACGAGCAGTACTTC. It translates to CASSRTETYEQYF.